These 4 T cell receptor beta chains were sequenced from one sample in a study of T cell changes during pregnancy in multiple sclerosis. The data were produced by immunoSEQ multiplex PCR, yet TCRdb's version contains in-frame clones alone and is incomplete. Of 42,000 or so clones detected, 70% to 90% appear once; the ten largest clones hold approximately 1%. This sample comprised CD4+ T cells from peripheral blood mononuclear cells, obtained after pregnancy. Receptor source: a female donor with multiple sclerosis, enrolled in a pregnancy study.

This chain links TRBV9 with TRBJ2-7, with TRBD1 matching over 8 bases. V was pared by 3 bases and J by 6 bases, with 11 bases of the junction left unmatched. The CDR3 totals 15 residues. CDR1 is SGDLS and CDR2 is YYNGEE in the germline V gene. CDR3 in amino acids: CASSATGTGIGEQYF. As DNA, the CDR3 is TGTGCCAGCAGCGCGACCGGGACAGGTATTGGCGAGCAGTACTTC.

The chain uses TRBV19 and TRBJ2-2; D remains ambiguous. Germline CDR1 LNHDA, CDR2 SQIVND (reference sequence). The germline V and J ends were trimmed by 4 bases and 6 bases, with 15 bases remaining between them. The CDR3 runs to 15 residues. The CDR3 sequence is CASSTLSRISGELFF. The CDR3 DNA reads TGTGCCAGTAGTACGTTGTCCAGGATCTCCGGGGAGCTGTTTTTT.

The CDR3 region is CASSIPSETQYF. CDR3 in DNA: TGTGCCAGTAGTATCCCGTCGGAGACCCAGTACTTC. This chain links TRBV19 with TRBJ2-5; D is uncertain. CDR3 length equals 12 residues. Per germline, CDR1 LNHDA and CDR2 SQIVND (reference sequence). The V end lost 3 bases, the J end lost 5 bases, and 7 bases lay between the germline ends.

This clone occurred a few times. This chain uses TRBV7-8 with TRBJ1-5, with D possibly TRBD1 on 5 matching bases. Germline V gene lookup returns CDR1 SGHVS and CDR2 FQNEAQ. V was pared by 5 bases and J by 8 bases, with 13 bases between. The CDR3 runs to 13 residues. The CDR3 here is CASSLRRGEPQHF. The CDR3 DNA is TGTGCCAGCAGCCTTAGGAGGGGAGAGCCCCAGCATTTT.